This entry lists 10 T cell receptor beta chains sequenced from one sample in a study of blood T cell repertoires in COVID-19. Profiled with immunoSEQ multiplex PCR; TCRdb holds only in-frame clones, not every one. The profile shows some 120,000 clones, approximately 84% of them singletons. Sequenced sample: peripheral blood. The receptors derive from a man in his sixties or seventies with active or convalescent COVID-19.

This clone appeared a few times. The V gene is TRBV11-1, the J gene TRBJ2-7, with D possibly being TRBD2 (6 bases). The germline V gene has CDR1 SGHAT and CDR2 FQDESV (reference sequence). V was pared by 5 bases and J by 1 base, with 15 bases between. CDR3 length equals 15 residues. The CDR3 protein is CASSRPGLPSYEQYF. DNA for the CDR3: TGTGCCAGCAGCCGACCGGGACTGCCTTCCTACGAGCAGTACTTC.

This sequence joins TRBV19 and TRBJ1-6, with D perhaps matching TRBD1 (6 bases). This CDR3 contains 16 residues. The V gene lost 3 bases and the J gene lost 10 bases, with 19 bases spanning the gap. Germline loops: CDR1 LNHDA, CDR2 SQIVND (reference sequence). This CDR3 is CASSISRGGAPSPLHF. CDR3 sequence (DNA): TGTGCCAGTAGTATCAGCCGGGGGGGGGCCCCCTCACCCCTCCACTTT.

A single count supports this clone. The rearrangement joins TRBV5-6 to TRBJ2-7; D is possibly TRBD2 (5 bases). Between the trimmed V and J ends, which lost 6 bases and 5 bases, there was a span of 15 bases. Germline lookup yields CDR1 SGHDT and CDR2 YYEEEE. This CDR3 spans 13 amino acids. The CDR3 spells CASNRPGSDEQYF. CDR3 sequence (DNA): TGTGCCAGCAATCGACCGGGGTCCGACGAGCAGTACTTC.

This chain connects TRBV6-5 to TRBJ2-1, with 12 bases fitting TRBD2. Trimming removed 6 bases from V and 15 bases from J; junction bases left unmatched: 9. CDR1 and CDR2 (germline): MNHEY, SVGAGI. The CDR3 sequence is 13 residues long. CDR3 bases: TGTGCCAGCAGGTCGACTAGCGGGAGACCGTCGTTCTTC. Its protein is CASRSTSGRPSFF.

The V gene is TRBV7-3, the J gene TRBJ1-1; D call uncertain. Trimming stripped 5 bases from V and 0 bases from J, with 7 bases between. Germline CDR1 is SGHTA and CDR2 is FQGTGA. The CDR3 consists of 13 residues. The CDR3 DNA is TGTGCCAGCAGCCCCAGTGTGAACACTGAAGCTTTCTTT. Encoded protein: CASSPSVNTEAFF. The full variable domain, rest sourced from reference TRBV7-3 and TRBJ1-1, is GAGVSQTPSNKVTEKGKYVELRCDPISGHTALYWYRQSLGQGPEFLIYFQGTGAADDSGLPNDRFFAVRPEGSVSTLKIQRTERGDSAVYLCASSPSVNTEAFFGQGTRLTVV.

This clone was recorded once. The V and J genes are TRBV5-1 and TRBJ2-7; 14 nucleotides agree with TRBD2. V lost 2 bases and J lost 7; bases outside the gene matches: 5. The V gene's germline CDR1 is SGHRS and CDR2 YFSETQ. This CDR3 is 15 amino acids long. This CDR3 is CASSFGTSGRDEQYF. CDR3 bases: TGCGCCAGCAGCTTCGGGACTAGCGGGAGAGATGAGCAGTACTTC.

The V gene is TRBV2, the J gene TRBJ2-2; possible D gene TRBD2, 6 bases. V lost 6 bases to trimming and J lost 3 bases, with 11 bases between them. CDR3 length: 14 amino acids. Per the germline V gene, CDR1 is SNHLY and CDR2 is FYNNEI. The CDR3 DNA sequence: TGTGCCAGCAGGGGTGTAGCGGACACCGGGGAGCTGTTTTTT. Its protein is CASRGVADTGELFF.

The J gene is TRBJ2-7, the V gene TRBV28, with 14 bases fitting TRBD2. The length of the CDR3 is 15 residues. The trim removed 4 bases at V and 12 bases at J, leaving 11 bases unmatched. In germline, CDR1 is MDHEN, CDR2 SYDVKM. The CDR3 is CASSSKGTSGGKGYF. CDR3 DNA: TGTGCCAGCAGTTCCAAGGGGACTAGCGGGGGCAAGGGGTACTTC.

J is TRBJ2-2 and V is TRBV3-1 (or the pseudogene TRBV3-2); D ambiguous. Germline lookup yields CDR1 LGHDT and CDR2 YNNKEL (reference sequence). Trimming pared 1 base from V and 6 bases from J, leaving 12 bases between. This CDR3 spans 15 amino acids. CDR3 sequence (DNA): TGTGCCAGCAGCCAAGCAGGTCAGAATCCCGGGGAGCTGTTTTTT. As protein: CASSQAGQNPGELFF.

The V gene is TRBV7-6, the J gene TRBJ1-1; no definite D call. The V and J ends lost 2 bases and 1 base respectively, with 5 bases between them. CDR1 SGHVS and CDR2 FNYEAQ come from the germline V gene. This CDR3 spans 13 amino acids. Here the CDR3 DNA reads TGTGCCAGCAGCTTATCTTCGAACACTGAAGCTTTCTTT. Protein: CASSLSSNTEAFF.